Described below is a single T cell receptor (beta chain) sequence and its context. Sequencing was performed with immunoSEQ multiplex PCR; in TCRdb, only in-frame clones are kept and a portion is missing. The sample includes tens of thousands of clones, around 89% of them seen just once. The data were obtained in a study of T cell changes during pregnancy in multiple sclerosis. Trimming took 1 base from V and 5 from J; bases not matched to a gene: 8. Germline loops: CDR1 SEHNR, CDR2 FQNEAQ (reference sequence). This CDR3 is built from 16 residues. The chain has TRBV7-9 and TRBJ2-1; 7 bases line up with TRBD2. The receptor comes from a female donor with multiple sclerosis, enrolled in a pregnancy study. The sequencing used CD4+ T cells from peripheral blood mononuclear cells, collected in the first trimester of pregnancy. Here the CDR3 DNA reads TGTGCCAGCAGCTTAGGGTTTGGGGACTACCACAATGAGCAGTTCTTC. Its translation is CASSLGFGDYHNEQFF.